A single sample is the source of the 19 T cell receptor beta chains below, sequenced in a study of human T cells and chemical hapten exposure. Time point in this sample: pre-sensitization, week 0. Treatment reported: therapeutic diphenylcyclopropenone sensitization with weekly scalp DPC. One entry per CDR3 protein results from TCRdb running MiXCR on the RACE reads. This sample has fewer than 300,000 distinct CDR3 sequences, with 7.5% to 8% found just once. This sample comprised whole blood, obtained in connection with sensitization to the hapten diphenylcyclopropenone (DPC). The receptors were gathered from a man aged 18 to 29 with alopecia areata. Some clones in this sample may be carry-over from other donors' samples.

This clonotype has ten or more counts. The rearrangement links TRBV3-1 to TRBJ2-5, with D hard to call. The ends were cut back, 0 bases at V and 4 bases at J, with 9 bases in the middle. This CDR3 is built from 14 residues. Germline CDR1 and CDR2: LGHDT and YNNKEL (reference sequence). CDR3 bases: TGTGCCAGCAGCCAAGAAAAGGTTAGAGAGACCCAGTACTTC. It yields the protein CASSQEKVRETQYF.

In this sample, this clonotype turned up a few times. The rearrangement links TRBV5-1 to TRBJ1-4; no clear D gene. V lost 0 bases and J 13 bases, leaving 10 bases between the germline ends. Germline CDR1 reads SGHRS; CDR2 reads YFSETQ. The CDR3 length is 12 residues. CDR3 residues: CASSLEGTGLFF. CDR3 bases: TGCGCCAGCAGCTTGGAAGGAACCGGACTGTTTTTT.

Remarks on this clonotype: One end of the junction fails to match germline, which may point to a read error. CDR3 amino acids: CSATTGWDVKTLYF. In nucleotides, the CDR3 is TGCAGTGCTACGACAGGGTGGGATGTAAAGACCCTGTACTTC. This chain links TRBV20-1 with TRBJ2-5; 7 bases are shared with TRBD1. Germline-derived CDR1 and CDR2 are DFQATT and SNEGSKA (reference sequence). The CDR3 is 14 amino acids.

As regards this clonotype: The junction and the germline gene differ at one end; a read error may be behind it. The chain employs TRBV7-3 and TRBJ2-5; 12 bases fit TRBD1. The CDR3 sequence is 16 residues long. Germline V gives CDR1 SGHTA, CDR2 FQGTGA. The CDR3 DNA is TGTGCCGGCAGCTTAGGGACAGGGGGCGAAGGAGAGACCCAGTACTTC. Its translation: CAGSLGTGGEGETQYF.

This clonotype was detected a few times. This sequence joins TRBV29-1 and TRBJ2-4; D is uncertain. This CDR3 spans 10 amino acids. V was pared by 6 bases and J by 8 bases, with 8 bases between. From germline, CDR1 is SQVTM and CDR2 ANQGSEA. In DNA form, the CDR3 reads TGCAGCGTCGAAAGGGACATTCAGTACTTC. The encoded protein is CSVERDIQYF.

This clonotype was seen a handful of times. The genes are TRBV4-3 and TRBJ1-3; no clear D gene. Germline V gene lookup returns CDR1 LGHNA and CDR2 YSLEER. V was trimmed by 0 bases and J by 4 bases, leaving 10 bases between them. CDR3 size: 15 residues. The DNA of the CDR3 is TGCGCCAGCAGCCAAGATATCACGGAAGGAAACACCATATATTTT. Its protein is CASSQDITEGNTIYF.

The V call is TRBV6-4, the J call TRBJ1-2, with D possibly TRBD1 on 5 matching bases. The CDR3 runs to 13 residues. CDR1 is MRHNA, CDR2 SNTAGT, per germline. The ends were cut back, 4 bases at V and 5 bases at J, with 11 bases in the middle. For the CDR3, the DNA is TGTGCCAGCAGTGCCGGGACCCCGTATGGCTACACCTTC. Translated: CASSAGTPYGYTF.

This clonotype was seen a handful of times. The CDR3 DNA is TGCAGCGTTGAAGTCTCTGCCAGATCCATTTATGGCTACACCTTC. Its translation is CSVEVSARSIYGYTF. The chain carries TRBV29-1 and TRBJ1-2, with D unresolved. V lost 1 base and J 5 bases, leaving 17 bases between the germline ends. The length of the CDR3 is 15 residues. The germline CDR1 and CDR2 sequences are SQVTM and ANQGSEA.

This clonotype has just a few counts. The chain recombines TRBV9 with TRBJ1-5; no definite D call. CDR3 length: 15 residues. V lost 4 bases to trimming and J lost 7 bases, with 18 bases between them. The germline CDR1 and CDR2 sequences are SGDLS and YYNGEE. The CDR3 sequence: CASSPGPSQDQPQHF. Written as DNA, the CDR3 is TGTGCCAGCAGCCCGGGCCCCTCTCAGGACCAGCCCCAGCATTTT.

By share of the sample, this clonotype is medium-sized (0.01 to 0.1%). The J gene is TRBJ1-5, the V gene TRBV4-1; D call uncertain. Germline V gene sequence: CDR1 MGHRA, CDR2 YSYEKL. The CDR3 contains 14 residues. V lost 0 bases and J lost 3, with 6 bases in between. The CDR3, as DNA: TGCGCCAGCAGCCAAGAGGGATTCAATCAGCCCCAGCATTTT. It yields the protein CASSQEGFNQPQHF.

This clonotype was counted only a few times. This chain links TRBV9 with TRBJ2-1; 8 bases agree with TRBD2. Germline CDR1 and CDR2: SGDLS and YYNGEE. This CDR3 spans 14 amino acids. J was trimmed by 8 bases and V by 2 bases; bases with no gene match: 6. The CDR3 loop reads CASSVSGASYEQFF. CDR3 sequence (DNA): TGTGCCAGCAGCGTTAGCGGGGCTAGCTATGAGCAGTTCTTC. The complete variable domain, with remaining parts taken from reference TRBV9 and TRBJ2-1, reads DSGVTQTPKHLITATGQRVTLRCSPRSGDLSVYWYQQSLDQGLQFLIQYYNGEERAKGNILERFSAQQFPDLHSELNLSSLELGDSALYFCASSVSGASYEQFFGPGTRLTVL.

This clonotype appeared a few times. The chain carries TRBV20-1 and TRBJ1-5; possible D gene TRBD1, 6 bases. The CDR3 has 14 amino acids. The germline CDR1 and CDR2 sequences are DFQATT and SNEGSKA (reference sequence). With 5 bases removed from V and 7 bases from J, the gap between germline ends came to 18 bases. The CDR3: CSASIPGQQQPQHF. CDR3 nucleotide sequence: TGCAGTGCTTCTATCCCGGGACAACAACAGCCCCAGCATTTT.

The chain has TRBV2 and TRBJ2-1, with 14 bases that match TRBD2. CDR3 length equals 15 residues. The trim removed 10 bases at V and 7 bases at J, leaving 9 bases unmatched. CDR1 and CDR2 (germline): SNHLY, FYNNEI. The CDR3 sequence: CATRTGTSGGNEQFF. The CDR3 DNA follows: TGTGCCACCAGGACCGGGACTAGCGGGGGTAATGAGCAGTTCTTC. Full variable domain (missing parts from reference TRBV2 and TRBJ2-1): EPEVTQTPSHQVTQMGQEVILRCVPISNHLYFYWYRQILGQKVEFLVSFYNNEISEKSEIFDDQFSVERPDGSNFTLKIRSTKLEDSAMYFCATRTGTSGGNEQFFGPGTRLTVL.

This clonotype has at least ten counts. The chain has TRBV4-1 and TRBJ1-2; D unresolved. This CDR3 spans 14 amino acids. Germline V gene sequence: CDR1 MGHRA, CDR2 YSYEKL. V dropped 0 bases and J dropped 2 bases, with 7 bases sitting between them. The chain's CDR3 is CASSQELSNYGYTF. As DNA, the CDR3 is TGCGCCAGCAGCCAAGAATTATCCAACTATGGCTACACCTTC.

This clonotype appeared a few times. CDR3 coding DNA: TGTGCCAGCAGCCCTGTACTAGCGGGGGAGAGGGAGCAGTACTTC. Translation gives CASSPVLAGEREQYF. This chain uses TRBV12-3 or TRBV12-4 with TRBJ2-7; 11 nucleotides match TRBD2. The CDR3 is 15 amino acids. Trimming cost V 6 bases and J 7 bases; bases outside gene matches: 11.

The V gene is TRBV29-1, the J gene TRBJ1-1; the D gene is possibly TRBD1 (5 bases). Trimming left V 2 bases short and J 0 bases short, with 7 bases between. This CDR3 is built from 13 residues. Per germline, CDR1 SQVTM and CDR2 ANQGSEA. CDR3: CSVEQGMNTEAFF. Written as DNA, the CDR3 is TGCAGCGTTGAACAGGGCATGAACACTGAAGCTTTCTTT. Variable domain in full (rest from reference TRBV29-1 and TRBJ1-1): SAVISQKPSRDICQRGTSLTIQCQVDSQVTMMFWYRQQPGQSLTLIATANQGSEATYESGFVIDKFPISRPNLTFSTLTVSNMSPEDSSIYLCSVEQGMNTEAFFGQGTRLTVV.

This sequence joins TRBV14 and TRBJ1-2, with D unclear. CDR1 is SGHDN and CDR2 is FVKESK in the germline V gene. The V gene lost 0 bases and the J gene lost 6 bases, with 8 bases spanning the gap. There are 13 residues in the CDR3. The CDR3 DNA reads TGTGCCAGCAGCCAAGATTACCGAGATGGCTACACCTTC. Translated, it gives CASSQDYRDGYTF. Drawing the rest from reference TRBV14 and TRBJ1-2, the complete variable domain is EAGVTQFPSHSVIEKGQTVTLRCDPISGHDNLYWYRRVMGKEIKFLLHFVKESKQDESGMPNNRFLAERTGGTYSTLKVQPAELEDSGVYFCASSQDYRDGYTFGSGTRLTVV.

This clonotype has only a few counts. The chain couples TRBV3-2 to TRBJ2-5; the listed D gene, TRBD2, was not tested against the DNA. TRBV3-2 is labeled a pseudogene. The CDR3 has 17 amino acids. The CDR3 sequence is CASSLSGSGREKETQYF. In DNA, the CDR3 is TGTGCCAGCAGCCTTTCTGGGTCAGGGAGGGAAAAAGAGACCCAGTACTTC.

This clonotype occurred a few times. This chain connects TRBV10-3 to TRBJ1-2; 7 positions agree with TRBD1. CDR1 is ENHRY, CDR2 SYGVKD, per germline. The CDR3 runs 15 residues. The V segment lost 5 bases and the J segment 0 bases; nucleotides outside the gene matches: 6. The CDR3 region has the DNA TGTGCCATCAGTCGAGGGACAGCTGCTAACTATGGCTACACCTTC. Protein: CAISRGTAANYGYTF.